These T cell receptor beta chains were read from a single sample in a study of blood T cell repertoires in COVID-19. Measured with immunoSEQ multiplex PCR; TCRdb has only the in-frame clones, and not every one. The table has some 320,000 clones, about 88% seen once. Sequencing input: PBMCs or T cells enriched from blood (not recorded which). Source of these receptors: a man aged 55 to 69 who had recovered from COVID-19. The CDR3 runs from the conserved cysteine through the conserved F or W. The D gene is left open where the match is weak. Size is omitted from some rows. Given values are once, few, many or a class for expanded clones.

TRBD1	13	TRBV5-1	TRBJ2-5	-	CASSGTGGKTQYF	TGCGCCAGCAGCGGGACAGGGGGTAAGACCCAGTACTTC
-	12	TRBV7-9	TRBJ1-1	-	CASRPTYTEAFF	TGTGCCAGCAGACCAACTTACACTGAAGCTTTCTTT
TRBD1	18	TRBV18	TRBJ2-7	-	CASSPTGTGGSRVYEQYF	TGTGCCAGCTCACCAACTGGGACAGGGGGTAGCCGTGTCTACGAGCAGTACTTC
-	11	TRBV28	TRBJ2-7	few	CASKPRDEQYF	TGTGCCAGCAAACCGCGGGACGAGCAGTACTTC
TRBD2	17	TRBV4-1	TRBJ2-7	once	CASSQDGPGLAYYEQYF	TGCGCCAGCAGCCAAGATGGGCCGGGACTAGCGTACTACGAGCAGTACTTC
-	19	TRBV5-6	TRBJ1-1	-	CASSRNTGLATYMNTEAFF	TGTGCCAGCAGCCGCAATACAGGGCTGGCCACTTACATGAACACTGAAGCTTTCTTT
TRBD2	14	TRBV5-6	TRBJ2-1	-	CASSQLAGFNEQFF	TGTGCCAGCAGCCAGCTAGCGGGGTTCAATGAGCAGTTCTTC
TRBD2	16	TRBV5-4	TRBJ2-7	-	CASTALGGARSYEQYF	TGTGCCAGCACAGCCCTGGGAGGGGCCCGATCCTACGAGCAGTACTTC
-	15	TRBV15	TRBJ1-3	-	CATSRIGTFGNTIYF	TGTGCCACCAGCAGGATCGGGACATTCGGAAACACCATATATTTT
-	15	TRBV5-5	TRBJ2-7	-	CASSHRNGGIYEQYF	TGTGCCAGCAGCCACAGAAACGGAGGTATCTACGAGCAGTACTTC
-	17	TRBV4-1	TRBJ1-6	-	CASSQEPAVRGNSPLHF	TGCGCCAGCAGCCAAGAACCGGCTGTCCGGGGGAATTCACCCCTCCACTTT
TRBD1	14	TRBV3-1/TRBV3-2	TRBJ1-1	-	CASSQDRDDTEAFF	TGTGCCAGCAGCCAGGACAGGGACGACACTGAAGCTTTCTTT
-	14	TRBV6-5	TRBJ1-6	-	CASRIDSLNSPLHF	TGTGCCAGCAGAATTGACAGTCTTAATTCACCCCTCCACTTT
TRBD2	16	TRBV7-9	TRBJ2-1	-	CASSLNRLAGMVEQFF	TGTGCCAGCAGCTTGAATCGACTAGCGGGAATGGTTGAGCAGTTCTTC
-	14	TRBV7-9	TRBJ1-2	-	CASSTQTDYYGYTF	TGTGCCAGCAGCACCCAGACAGACTACTATGGCTACACCTTC
TRBD1	15	TRBV11-2	TRBJ1-2	once	CASSFSGTVNYGYTF	TGTGCCAGCAGCTTTAGTGGGACAGTAAACTATGGCTACACCTTC
-	13	TRBV7-3	TRBJ1-1	-	CASSWAGNTEAFF	TGTGCCAGCAGCTGGGCAGGGAACACTGAAGCTTTCTTT
-	14	TRBV6-5	TRBJ1-5	-	CASSSRQSNQPQHF	TGTGCCAGCAGTTCCCGACAGAGCAATCAGCCCCAGCATTTT
-	16	TRBV4-1	TRBJ1-4	-	CASSHLTRSNGEKLFF	TGCGCCAGCAGCCATCTCACCCGTTCGAATGGCGAAAAACTGTTTTTT
-	14	TRBV3-1/TRBV3-2	TRBJ1-2	-	CASSQADSHYGYTF	TGTGCCAGCAGCCAAGCCGACAGTCACTATGGCTACACCTTC
-	17	TRBV28	TRBJ1-5	-	CASSPSRGRGGNQPQHF	TGTGCCAGCAGTCCCTCCCGCGGGCGGGGAGGTAATCAGCCCCAGCATTTT
-	13	TRBV18	TRBJ1-3	-	CASLGGSGNTIYF	TGTGCCAGCTTGGGGGGTTCTGGAAACACCATATATTTT
-	14	TRBV6-5	TRBJ1-1	-	CASRRQERNTEAFF	TGTGCCAGCAGGCGACAGGAGCGAAACACTGAAGCTTTCTTT
TRBD1	16	TRBV5-5	TRBJ1-6	-	CASSLRPGQGNSPLHF	TGTGCCAGCAGCTTGCGACCGGGACAGGGTAATTCACCCCTCCACTTT
-	13	TRBV23-1	TRBJ2-7	-	CASSQEKLYEQYF	TGCGCCAGCAGTCAAGAGAAGTTATACGAGCAGTACTTC
TRBD2	15	TRBV6-5	TRBJ2-1	-	CASSLLAGPYNEQFF	TGTGCCAGCAGTCTACTAGCGGGGCCCTACAATGAGCAGTTCTTC
TRBD1	16	TRBV9	TRBJ2-1	once	CASSVRDRGSYNEQFF	TGTGCCAGCAGCGTCCGGGACAGGGGCTCCTACAATGAGCAGTTCTTC
-	14	TRBV28	TRBJ2-1	-	CASSLSLPYNEQFF	TGTGCCAGCAGTTTGAGCCTCCCCTACAATGAGCAGTTCTTC
-	14	TRBV9	TRBJ1-5	-	CASSVGWTDQPQHF	TGTGCCAGCAGCGTAGGGTGGACAGATCAGCCCCAGCATTTT
-	14	TRBV19	TRBJ1-3	-	CASSSGNSGNTIYF	TGTGCCAGTAGTTCAGGGAACTCTGGAAACACCATATATTTT
-	13	TRBV7-9	TRBJ1-1	-	CASSLIQLAEAFF	TGTGCCAGCAGCCTGATCCAACTCGCTGAAGCTTTCTTT
-	14	TRBV7-9	TRBJ2-7	-	CASSPTVGSFEQYF	TGTGCCAGCAGCCCTACAGTAGGCTCCTTCGAGCAGTACTTC
-	12	TRBV9	TRBJ1-5	once	CASSAGDLPQHF	TGTGCCAGCAGCGCGGGGGACCTGCCCCAGCATTTT
-	16	TRBV5-1	TRBJ1-6	-	CASSLSPGAYNSPLHF	TGCGCCAGCAGCTTGTCACCAGGGGCCTATAATTCACCCCTCCACTTT
TRBD2	12	TRBV30	TRBJ2-3	-	CAWRSGGPTQYF	TGTGCCTGGAGAAGCGGGGGTCCCACGCAGTATTTT